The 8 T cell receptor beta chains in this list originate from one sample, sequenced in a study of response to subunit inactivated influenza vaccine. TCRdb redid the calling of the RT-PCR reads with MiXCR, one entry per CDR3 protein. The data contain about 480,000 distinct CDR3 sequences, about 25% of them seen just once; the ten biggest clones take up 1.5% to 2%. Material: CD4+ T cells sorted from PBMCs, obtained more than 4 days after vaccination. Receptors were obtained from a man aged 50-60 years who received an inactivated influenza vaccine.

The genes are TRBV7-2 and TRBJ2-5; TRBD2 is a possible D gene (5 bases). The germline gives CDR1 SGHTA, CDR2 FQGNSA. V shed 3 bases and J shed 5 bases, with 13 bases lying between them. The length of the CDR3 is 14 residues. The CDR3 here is CASSLRVSWETQYF. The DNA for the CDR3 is TGTGCCAGCAGCTTGAGGGTGTCCTGGGAGACCCAGTACTTC.

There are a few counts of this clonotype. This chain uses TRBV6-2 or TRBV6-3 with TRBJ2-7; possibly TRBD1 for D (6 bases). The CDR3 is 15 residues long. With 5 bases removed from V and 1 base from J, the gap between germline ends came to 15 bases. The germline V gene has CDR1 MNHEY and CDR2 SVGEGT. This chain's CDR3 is CASSGDTRYSYEQYF. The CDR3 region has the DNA TGTGCCAGCAGTGGGGACACAAGGTATTCCTACGAGCAGTACTTC.

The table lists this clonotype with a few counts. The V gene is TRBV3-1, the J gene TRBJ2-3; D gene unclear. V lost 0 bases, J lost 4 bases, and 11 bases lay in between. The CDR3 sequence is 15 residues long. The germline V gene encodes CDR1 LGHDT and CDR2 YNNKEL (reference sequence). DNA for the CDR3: TGTGCCAGCAGCCAAGACCCCTCGGTGGCAGATACGCAGTATTTT. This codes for CASSQDPSVADTQYF.

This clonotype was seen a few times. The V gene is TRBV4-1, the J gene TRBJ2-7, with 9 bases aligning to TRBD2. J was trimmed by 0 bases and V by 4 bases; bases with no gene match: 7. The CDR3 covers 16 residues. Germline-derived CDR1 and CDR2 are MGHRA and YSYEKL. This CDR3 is CASSRVAGASSYEQYF. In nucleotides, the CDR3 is TGCGCCAGCAGCCGGGTAGCGGGGGCGAGCTCCTACGAGCAGTACTTC.

DNA of the CDR3: TGTGCCAGCAGTGAGGGGCAGAGTCTATGGGAAAAACTGTTTTTT. Protein sequence: CASSEGQSLWEKLFF. This chain joins TRBV25-1 and TRBJ1-4; a possible D gene is TRBD1 (5 bases). V shed 3 bases and J shed 8 bases, with 16 bases lying between them. In germline, CDR1 is MGHDK, CDR2 SYGVNS. This CDR3 is built from 15 residues.

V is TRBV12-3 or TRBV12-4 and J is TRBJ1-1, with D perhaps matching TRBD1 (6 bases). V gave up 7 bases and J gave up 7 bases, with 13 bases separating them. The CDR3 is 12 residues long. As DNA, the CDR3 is TGTGCCAGCAATCAGGGGCCGGGTGAAGCTTTCTTT. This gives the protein CASNQGPGEAFF.

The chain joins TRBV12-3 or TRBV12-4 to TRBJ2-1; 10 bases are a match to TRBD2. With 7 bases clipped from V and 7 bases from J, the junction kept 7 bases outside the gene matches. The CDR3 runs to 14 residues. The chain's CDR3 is CASTLSGGRNEQFF. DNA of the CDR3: TGTGCCAGCACCCTTAGCGGGGGGAGGAATGAGCAGTTCTTC.

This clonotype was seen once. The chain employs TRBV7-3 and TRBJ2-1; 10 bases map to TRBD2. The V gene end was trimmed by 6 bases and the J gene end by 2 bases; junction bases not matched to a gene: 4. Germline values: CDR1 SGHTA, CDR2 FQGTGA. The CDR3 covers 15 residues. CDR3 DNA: TGTGCCAGCAGACAAGCGGGAGGGGCCTACAATGAGCAGTTCTTC. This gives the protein CASRQAGGAYNEQFF.